This T cell receptor beta chain was sequenced during a study of preoperative IRX-2 immunotherapy in early breast cancer. The CDR3 contains 13 residues. Trimming removed 8 bases from V and 4 bases from J; junction bases left unmatched: 6. Germline CDR1 reads SGHVS; CDR2 reads FQNEAQ. The data were produced by immunoSEQ multiplex PCR, yet TCRdb's version contains in-frame clones alone and is incomplete. This sample yields about 27,000 clones, of which roughly 80% are seen a single time; 2.2% belongs to the top ten. Described treatment: preoperative locoregional IRX-2 cytokine immunotherapy. Preoperative locoregional IRX-2 cytokine immunotherapy was tested in the phase Ib source study.

This sample comprised lymph node tissue, obtained before IRX-2 immunotherapy. The TCR sequence derives from a human donor with breast cancer. The chain has TRBV7-8 and TRBJ2-5, with 8 bases fitting TRBD2. The chain's CDR3 is CASGLAGSETQYF. The DNA of the CDR3 is TGTGCCAGCGGACTAGCAGGGTCAGAGACCCAGTACTTC.